The 5 T cell receptor beta chains below come from one sample, sequenced in a study of T cells in Graves' hyperthyroidism and ophthalmopathy. The CDR3 regions of TCR beta were amplified from RNA transcripts. The HTBI primer set drove a first-round RT-PCR of the TCR CDR3. TCRdb ran MiXCR on the multiplex PCR reads and lists one entry per CDR3 protein. Among 560,000 or so distinct CDR3 sequences listed, more than 45% were seen once. Specimen: peripheral blood or thyroid tissue (not recorded which). The receptors come from a woman between 18 and 29 years old with Graves' hyperthyroidism.

The J gene is TRBJ2-7, the V gene TRBV13; 10 nucleotides agree with TRBD1. The CDR3 loop spans 15 amino acids. Germline-derived CDR1 and CDR2 are PRHDT and FYEKMQ (reference sequence). Unmatched junction bases numbered 6, after V lost 5 bases and J lost 2 bases. This CDR3 is CASSRGTGATYEQYF. In DNA form, the CDR3 reads TGTGCCAGCAGCCGGGGGACAGGGGCTACCTACGAGCAGTACTTC.

CDR3 DNA sequence: TGCAGCGTGGTCAGGACAGGGGGCATGAACACTGAAGCTTTCTTT. It is translated as CSVVRTGGMNTEAFF. V gene TRBV29-1 combines with J gene TRBJ1-1, with 11 positions matching TRBD1. The CDR3 consists of 15 residues. Germline V gives CDR1 SQVTM, CDR2 ANQGSEA. V gave up 6 bases and J gave up 0 bases; unmatched junction bases: 6. Full variable domain (missing parts from reference TRBV29-1 and TRBJ1-1): SAVISQKPSRDICQRGTSLTIQCQVDSQVTMMFWYRQQPGQSLTLIATANQGSEATYESGFVIDKFPISRPNLTFSTLTVSNMSPEDSSIYLCSVVRTGGMNTEAFFGQGTRLTVV.

In this sample, this clonotype turned up many times. The CDR3 sequence: CASSDDRGEKLFF. CDR3 DNA sequence: TGTGCCAGCAGCGACGACAGAGGCGAAAAACTGTTTTTT. The V and J genes are TRBV9 and TRBJ1-4; D may be TRBD1 (5 bases). In germline, CDR1 is SGDLS, CDR2 YYNGEE. V dropped 3 bases and J dropped 8 bases, with 11 bases sitting between them. This CDR3 contains 13 residues.

V usage is TRBV7-2 and J usage is TRBJ1-5, with TRBD1 identical over 9 bases. Germline CDR1 SGHTA, CDR2 FQGNSA. The CDR3 runs 16 residues. V gave up 4 bases and J gave up 4 bases; unmatched junction bases: 8. The CDR3 reads CASSSLGTGTNQPQHF. CDR3 DNA sequence: TGTGCCAGCAGCTCCCTTGGGACAGGGACAAATCAGCCCCAGCATTTT. The whole variable domain, remainder taken from reference TRBV7-2 and TRBJ1-5, is GAGVSQSPSNKVTEKGKDVELRCDPISGHTALYWYRQSLGQGLEFLIYFQGNSAPDKSGLPSDRFSAERTGGSVSTLTIQRTQQEDSAVYLCASSSLGTGTNQPQHFGDGTRLSIL.

V gene TRBV9 combines with J gene TRBJ1-5, with 7 bases that match TRBD1. V shed 0 bases, J shed 2 bases, and the junction held 2 bases outside the gene matches. The CDR3 spans 15 residues. Germline V gene lookup returns CDR1 SGDLS and CDR2 YYNGEE. CDR3 region: CASSVDGTGNQPQHF. The CDR3 nucleotides read TGTGCCAGCAGCGTAGACGGGACAGGCAATCAGCCCCAGCATTTT.